A selection of T cell receptor beta chains follows, all from one sample in a study of shared clonotypes between healthy human individuals. Profiled with immunoSEQ multiplex PCR; TCRdb holds only in-frame clones, not every one. The repertoire consists of 2 million to 2.5 million clones, with roughly 93% occurring once and the leading ten covering about 0.39%. Specimen: naive CD4+ T cells from PBMCs. Receptors were obtained from a young man in good health. Some clones in this sample may be carry-over from other donors' samples. Each CDR3 is given with its conserved first and last residue.

TRBV18	TRBJ1-1	CASSWLAGEVAEAFF
TRBV28	TRBJ2-4	CASSPSTGKNYFAKNIQYF
TRBV5-1	TRBJ2-2	CASSQGLAGGLDTGELFF
TRBV7-2	TRBJ1-2	CASSKGPVNYGYTF
TRBV5-1	TRBJ1-4	CASSLVGANEKLFF
TRBV7-8	TRBJ2-1	CASSSRDRDSHEQFF
TRBV7-2	TRBJ1-3	CASSSVFPGNTIYF
TRBV28	TRBJ2-1	CASSPSGLAGGPQFF
TRBV28	TRBJ2-1	CASSLPGRGNEQFF
TRBV10-3	TRBJ1-1	CAIRKQGEDTEAFF
TRBV7-8	TRBJ1-2	CASSLSQGATLGGYTF
TRBV5-6	TRBJ1-1	CASSYQGRQRAFF
TRBV9	TRBJ1-4	CASSAGIQEKLFF
TRBV4-1	TRBJ1-2	CASSQVQPAVSGYTF
TRBV7-9	TRBJ2-7	CASSPGGPLEQYF
TRBV7-9	TRBJ2-4	CASTGYDIQYF
TRBV6-1	TRBJ1-4	CASSEWYRGERGSRATNEKLFF
TRBV4-1	TRBJ1-1	CASSQATGRVNTEAFF
TRBV7-6	TRBJ1-5	CASRDGQLLSDSNQPQHF
TRBV6-6	TRBJ1-2	CASRIDRVSGYTF
TRBV30	TRBJ2-5	CAWTRTSGQETQYF
TRBV12-5	TRBJ2-7	CASAPSSSNYEQYF
TRBV9	TRBJ2-1	CASSVGSGGRVNEQFF
TRBV5-4	TRBJ1-3	CASSTREGGFSGNTIYF
TRBV5-6	TRBJ1-2	CASSQGVFRDGYTF
TRBV5-1	TRBJ1-3	CASSIGQGNTIYF
TRBV5-1	TRBJ2-1	CASSLRYEQFF
TRBV2	TRBJ2-7	CASSPVSTATYEQYF
TRBV11-2	TRBJ1-5	CASSRDKSFNQPQHF
TRBV30	TRBJ1-2	CAWSPAGGTGYTF
TRBV5-6	TRBJ1-1	CASSRTGSMNTEAFF
TRBV10-2	TRBJ2-3	CASRNTGADTQYF
TRBV28	TRBJ1-5	CASSSGTMNQPQHF
TRBV19	TRBJ2-1	CASSIVSGDSYNEQFF
TRBV7-6	TRBJ1-5	CASSLTGDRNQPQHF
TRBV29-1	TRBJ1-1	CSVEGDRGYTEAFF
TRBV7-9	TRBJ2-1	CASSPGPGQGSYNEQFF
TRBV7-9	TRBJ2-3	CASSSGTSGTDTQYF
TRBV27	TRBJ2-6	CASSSGRASGANVLTF
TRBV5-1	TRBJ2-5	CASSFLGQGRQETQYF
TRBV25-1	TRBJ1-4	CASSEYGTGVINEKLFF
TRBV6-1	TRBJ1-1	CASSVRTPSTNTEAFF
TRBV29-1	TRBJ2-7	CSVGGQEFSYEQYF
TRBV6-6	TRBJ2-2	CASSYQGGGELFF
TRBV9	TRBJ2-1	CASSVGGAIPREQFF
TRBV5-4	TRBJ1-1	CASSLGGPMNTEAFF